Below are 25 T cell receptor beta chains sequenced from a single sample in a study of identical twins. TCRdb processed the 5' RACE reads anew with MiXCR; each CDR3 protein has one entry. The data show approximately 620,000 distinct CDR3 sequences, 8.6% seen once. The sample was also linked to a second study, of yellow fever vaccine responses in identical twins.

The sample consisted of PBMCs. These receptors all come from a young woman in good health.

This clonotype showed up just a few times. The chain carries TRBV5-1 and TRBJ1-1, with D tentatively TRBD1 (6 bases). The CDR3 has 15 amino acids. Per germline, CDR1 SGHRS and CDR2 YFSETQ. Trimming removed 2 bases from V and 4 bases from J, with 15 bases in between. CDR3 in DNA: TGCGCCAGCAGCTTAATTGGACAAGGGGGCACTGAAGCTTTCTTT. Translation gives CASSLIGQGGTEAFF.

This clonotype has a handful of counts. The chain uses TRBV9 and TRBJ1-2; D may be TRBD1 (6 bases). This CDR3 comprises 15 residues. V lost 1 base and J lost 0, with 10 bases in between. CDR1 is SGDLS, CDR2 YYNGEE, per germline. CDR3 loop: CASSVLDSANYGYTF. The DNA of the CDR3 is TGTGCCAGCAGCGTACTGGACAGCGCTAACTATGGCTACACCTTC.

This clonotype was seen a few times. The rearrangement uses TRBV7-9 and TRBJ1-1; D is ambiguous. There are 16 residues in the CDR3. The V and J ends lost 6 bases and 0 bases respectively, with 17 bases between them. CDR1 and CDR2 (germline): SEHNR, FQNEAQ (reference sequence). The CDR3 DNA follows: TGTGCCAGCAGTCTTGGCTCAGGAGGGATGAACACTGAAGCTTTCTTT. Translated: CASSLGSGGMNTEAFF.

There are a few counts of this clonotype. The chain recombines TRBV29-1 with TRBJ2-7; D possibly corresponds to TRBD2 (5 bases). Germline V gene data show CDR1 as SQVTM and CDR2 as ANQGSEA. The V and J ends lost 3 bases and 2 bases respectively, with 11 bases between them. CDR3 length: 13 amino acids. As DNA, the CDR3 is TGCAGCGTTGACGTTGACGGGACCTACGAGCAGTACTTC. Its protein is CSVDVDGTYEQYF.

There are a few counts of this clonotype. V gene TRBV29-1 combines with J gene TRBJ1-4, with 10 bases matching TRBD1. Germline V gene data show CDR1 as SQVTM and CDR2 as ANQGSEA. After removal of 6 bases from V and 8 bases from J, the junction contained 6 bases not matched to a gene. The CDR3 loop spans 13 amino acids. CDR3 loop: CSVETGGGEKLFF. CDR3 nucleotide sequence: TGCAGCGTGGAGACAGGGGGCGGCGAAAAACTGTTTTTT.

This clonotype occurred a few times. V and J are TRBV4-3 and TRBJ2-2, with 14 positions matching TRBD2. CDR1 is LGHNA and CDR2 is YSLEER in the germline V gene. The CDR3 has 16 amino acids. Germline trimming cut 5 bases from V and 3 bases from J; bases unmatched to any gene: 2. In DNA, the CDR3 is TGCGCCAGCAGCGGACTAGCGGGAGGAGACACCGGGGAGCTGTTTTTT. This encodes CASSGLAGGDTGELFF.

This clonotype was observed a handful of times. This rearrangement joins TRBV7-2 to TRBJ2-3; D is unresolved. The germline CDR1 and CDR2 sequences are SGHTA and FQGNSA. CDR3 length: 13 amino acids. V was shortened by 1 base and J by 2 bases, with 4 bases between the two germline ends. The CDR3 nucleotides are TGTGCCAGCAGCTTAGTACACACAGATACGCAGTATTTT. Amino acid sequence: CASSLVHTDTQYF.

The chain combines TRBV9 with TRBJ1-4, with D perhaps matching TRBD1 (6 bases). This CDR3 region has 16 residues. Trimming stripped 0 bases from V and 2 bases from J, with 11 bases between. The germline V gene has CDR1 SGDLS and CDR2 YYNGEE. DNA of the CDR3: TGTGCCAGCAGCGTAGAAGCTGGGGGCACTAATGAAAAACTGTTTTTT. Residues: CASSVEAGGTNEKLFF.

This clonotype was observed a handful of times. V and J are TRBV9 and TRBJ2-5; D could derive from TRBD1 or TRBD2 (6 bases each). The germline V gene encodes CDR1 SGDLS and CDR2 YYNGEE. The germline V and J ends were trimmed by 0 bases and 7 bases, with 19 bases remaining between them. There are 16 residues in the CDR3. The CDR3 sequence is CASSVDQGGPQGTQYF. DNA for the CDR3: TGTGCCAGCAGCGTAGATCAAGGGGGGCCACAGGGGACCCAGTACTTC.

In this sample, this clonotype turned up a few times. This chain uses TRBV24-1 with TRBJ2-1; 11 bases map to TRBD2. V lost 7 bases to trimming and J lost 10 bases; unmatched junction nucleotides: 5. Germline loops: CDR1 KGHDR, CDR2 SFDVKD. The CDR3 contains 13 residues. The CDR3 loop is CATRGTSGYEQFF. CDR3 coding DNA: TGTGCCACCAGGGGGACTAGCGGATACGAGCAGTTCTTC.

This clonotype was detected ten times or more. V gene TRBV6-1 combines with J gene TRBJ2-2; D remains unclear. The V gene lost 7 bases and the J gene lost 1 base, with 10 bases spanning the gap. The CDR3 is 14 amino acids. Germline assignment: CDR1 MNHNS and CDR2 SASEGT. The CDR3 DNA reads TGTGCCAGCATATCAGCGTTGAACACCGGGGAGCTGTTTTTT. Residues: CASISALNTGELFF.

The chain uses TRBV12-3 or TRBV12-4 and TRBJ2-3; 9 bases align to TRBD1. Trimming took 2 bases from V and 3 from J; bases not matched to a gene: 3. CDR3 length equals 15 residues. This CDR3 is CASSLTGGRTDTQYF. The CDR3 DNA sequence: TGTGCCAGCAGTTTAACAGGGGGCCGGACAGATACGCAGTATTTT.

The sample holds a few counts of this clonotype. The chain is built from TRBV24-1 and TRBJ2-1, with TRBD2 as a possible D gene (6 bases). This CDR3 is 12 amino acids long. The V gene's germline CDR1 is KGHDR and CDR2 SFDVKD. Trimming removed 7 bases from V and 7 bases from J, with 10 bases in between. CDR3 protein: CATSGTSNEQFF. DNA for the CDR3: TGTGCCACCAGCGGGACTTCAAATGAGCAGTTCTTC.

V gene TRBV5-1 combines with J gene TRBJ2-1, with TRBD2 identical over 10 bases. This CDR3 is built from 16 residues. The germline gives CDR1 SGHRS, CDR2 YFSETQ. Trimming at V came to 2 bases and at J to 3 bases, leaving 5 bases not matched to a gene. The CDR3, as DNA: TGCGCCAGCAGCTTTCAGCGGGGGGGCCACTACAATGAGCAGTTCTTC. Amino acid sequence: CASSFQRGGHYNEQFF.

This clonotype came up a few times. The chain employs TRBV20-1 and TRBJ2-7; TRBD2 agrees at 10 bases. The CDR3 is 15 amino acids. Germline lookup yields CDR1 DFQATT and CDR2 SNEGSKA (reference sequence). V shed 0 bases and J 6 bases; nucleotides not matched to a gene: 8. CDR3 coding DNA: TGCAGTGCTAGAGATCAAAGCGGGAGGGCCTCCGAGCAGTACTTC. Translating gives CSARDQSGRASEQYF.

This chain links TRBV12-3 or TRBV12-4 with TRBJ1-1; 7 bases fit TRBD1. After removal of 4 bases from V and 10 bases from J, the junction contained 9 bases not matched to a gene. The CDR3 is 13 amino acids. Written as DNA, the CDR3 is TGTGCCAGCAGTTCCGCCGGAGGGGGCAGAGCTTTCTTT. Protein product: CASSSAGGGRAFF.

This clonotype showed up just a few times. The CDR3 sequence: CASSMFGRSYEQYF. The CDR3 DNA is TGTGCCAGTAGTATGTTTGGCAGGAGCTACGAGCAGTACTTC. J is TRBJ2-7 and V is TRBV19; D unresolved. The CDR3 runs to 14 residues. Deletions cut 3 bases from V and 3 bases from J, with 12 bases between. In germline, CDR1 is LNHDA, CDR2 SQIVND (reference sequence). The full variable domain, its missing parts supplied by reference TRBV19 and TRBJ2-7, is DGGITQSPKYLFRKEGQNVTLSCEQNLNHDAMYWYRQDPGQGLRLIYYSQIVNDFQKGDIAEGYSVSREKKESFPLTVTSAQKNPTAFYLCASSMFGRSYEQYFGPGTRLTVT.

The V gene is TRBV12-3 or TRBV12-4, the J gene TRBJ2-3; tentatively, D is TRBD2 (5 bases). The CDR3 contains 12 residues. Trimming shortened V by 5 bases and J by 6 bases, and 9 bases separated the two germline ends. The CDR3 spells CASSADSDTQYF. CDR3 sequence (DNA): TGTGCCAGCAGTGCGGACTCGGATACGCAGTATTTT.

Ten or more counts support this clonotype. This sequence joins TRBV5-1 and TRBJ2-1, with TRBD2 matching 11 bases. This CDR3 spans 21 amino acids. CDR1 and CDR2 (germline): SGHRS, YFSETQ. V lost 6 bases, J lost 0 bases, and 20 bases stayed unmatched. The CDR3 protein is CASNRDSPVAGGKSSYNEQFF. The DNA for the CDR3 is TGCGCCAGCAACCGGGACAGTCCAGTAGCGGGGGGGAAGAGCTCCTACAATGAGCAGTTCTTC.

J is TRBJ2-5 and V is TRBV7-9; 7 bases map to TRBD1. There are 17 residues in the CDR3. Germline V gives CDR1 SEHNR, CDR2 FQNEAQ (reference sequence). Germline trimming cut 4 bases from V and 2 bases from J; bases unmatched to any gene: 13. The CDR3 region has the DNA TGTGCCAGCAGCTCCCCCACTGGACAGGCCGAACAAGAGACCCAGTACTTC. As protein: CASSSPTGQAEQETQYF.

This clonotype was counted ten times or more. The chain has TRBV29-1 and TRBJ2-1, with unresolved D. The CDR3 is 12 amino acids. The V gene's germline CDR1 is SQVTM and CDR2 ANQGSEA. V dropped 6 bases and J dropped 0 bases, with 6 bases sitting between them. The CDR3 DNA reads TGCAGCGTGGCCATCTCCTACAATGAGCAGTTCTTC. Encoded protein: CSVAISYNEQFF.

In this sample, this clonotype turned up a few times. The V call is TRBV6-1, the J call TRBJ2-5; D gene ambiguous. This CDR3 region has 14 residues. Looked up from germline, CDR1 is MNHNS and CDR2 is SASEGT. V was clipped by 6 bases and J by 7 bases, with 18 bases between them. In nucleotides, the CDR3 is TGTGCCAGCAGGGACGAGACCCCTTCTGGGACCCAGTACTTC. Translation gives CASRDETPSGTQYF.

The chain is built from TRBV12-3 or TRBV12-4 and TRBJ1-2; D unresolved. The CDR3 totals 13 residues. The V gene lost 0 bases and the J gene lost 4 bases, with 6 bases spanning the gap. The CDR3 coding sequence is TGTGCCAGCAGTTTAGCGCCAGTCTATGGCTACACCTTC. It specifies CASSLAPVYGYTF.

There are a few counts of this clonotype. The chain uses TRBV24-1 and TRBJ2-3, with 9 bases aligning to TRBD2. The CDR3 extends over 16 amino acids. Germline CDR1 KGHDR, CDR2 SFDVKD. The V segment lost 2 bases and the J segment 1 base; nucleotides outside the gene matches: 3. CDR3 bases: TGTGCCACCAGTGATTGGGCTAGCGGGGGCACAGATACGCAGTATTTT. Translation gives CATSDWASGGTDTQYF.

This clonotype was counted many times. J is TRBJ1-2 and V is TRBV12-3 or TRBV12-4; no clear D. There are 12 residues in the CDR3. Trimming shortened V by 5 bases and J by 5 bases, and 9 bases separated the two germline ends. The CDR3 DNA follows: TGTGCCAGCAGTCCACAGACGTATGGCTACACCTTC. Translating gives CASSPQTYGYTF.